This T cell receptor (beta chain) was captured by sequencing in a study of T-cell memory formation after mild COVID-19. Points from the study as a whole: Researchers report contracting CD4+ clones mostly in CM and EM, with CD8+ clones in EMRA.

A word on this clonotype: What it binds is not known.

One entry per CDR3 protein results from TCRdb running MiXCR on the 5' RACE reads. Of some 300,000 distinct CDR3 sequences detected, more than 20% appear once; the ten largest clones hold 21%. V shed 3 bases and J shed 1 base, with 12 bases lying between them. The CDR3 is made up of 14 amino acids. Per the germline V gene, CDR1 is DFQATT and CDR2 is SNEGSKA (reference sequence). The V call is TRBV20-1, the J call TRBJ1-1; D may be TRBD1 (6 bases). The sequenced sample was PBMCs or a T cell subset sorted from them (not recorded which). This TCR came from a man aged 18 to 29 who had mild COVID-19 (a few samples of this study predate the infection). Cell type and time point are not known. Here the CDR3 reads CSARQQGRNTEAFF. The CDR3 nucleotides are TGCAGTGCTAGGCAACAGGGACGGAACACTGAAGCTTTCTTT.